One and the same sample provided the 25 T cell receptor beta chains below, sequenced in a study of blood T cell repertoires in COVID-19. Assay used: immunoSEQ multiplex PCR; TCRdb lists only in-frame clones, some missing. The table has 200,000 to 250,000 clones, 90% seen once. The sample taken for sequencing was PBMCs or T cells enriched from blood (not recorded which). The receptor set was obtained from a man aged 30 to 39 who had been exposed to COVID-19.

This clone appeared once. This chain links TRBV3-1 (or the pseudogene TRBV3-2) with TRBJ2-3; 9 bases are shared with TRBD1. Germline V CDR1 and CDR2: LGHDT, YNNKEL (reference sequence). With 0 bases clipped from V and 8 bases from J, the junction kept 6 bases outside the gene matches. CDR3 size: 15 residues. The CDR3: CASSQEGQGFATQYF. CDR3 DNA: TGTGCCAGCAGCCAAGAAGGACAGGGGTTCGCTACGCAGTATTTT.

The J gene is TRBJ1-5, the V gene TRBV1; no check of the table's D call, TRBD1, against the DNA was made. TRBV1 is recorded as a pseudogene. The CDR3 sequence is 18 residues long. The CDR3 loop reads CTSSQRIGQGDSNQPQHF. The CDR3 DNA reads as TGCACCAGCAGCCAACGGATTGGGCAGGGGGATAGCAATCAGCCCCAGCATTTT.

The count of this clone is one. This sequence joins TRBV4-1 and TRBJ1-2; 11 nucleotides line up with TRBD1. J was trimmed by 5 bases and V by 4 bases; bases with no gene match: 9. The CDR3 runs to 16 residues. Germline V gives CDR1 MGHRA, CDR2 YSYEKL. In nucleotides, the CDR3 is TGCGCCAGCAGCCCTGGCCGCGGGACAGGGGGGTATGGCTACACCTTC. Its translation: CASSPGRGTGGYGYTF.

V gene TRBV18 combines with J gene TRBJ1-6; D is undetermined. CDR1 and CDR2 from the germline V gene are KGHSH and LQKENI. The V gene lost 4 bases and the J gene lost 6 bases, with 13 bases spanning the gap. The CDR3 has 15 amino acids. The CDR3 is CASSQLRDVNSPLHF. As DNA, the CDR3 is TGTGCCAGCTCACAACTTCGGGATGTTAATTCACCCCTCCACTTT.

The chain joins TRBV5-1 to TRBJ1-5, with 7 bases fitting TRBD1. J gave up 5 bases and V 0 bases, and 5 bases lay outside the gene matches. From germline, CDR1 is SGHRS and CDR2 YFSETQ. The CDR3 is 15 residues long. In DNA form, the CDR3 reads TGCGCCAGCAGCTTGGGACAGGGAGAGGATCAGCCCCAGCATTTT. As protein: CASSLGQGEDQPQHF.

V usage is TRBV5-4 and J usage is TRBJ1-2; TRBD1 might be the D (6 bases). Trimming took off 3 bases at V and 4 bases at J, with 16 bases between the two ends. Germline-derived CDR1 and CDR2 are SGHNT and YYREEE (reference sequence). The CDR3 is 15 residues long. The CDR3 DNA sequence: TGTGCCAGCAGCTACAGATCAGGGGATCGCTATGGCTACACCTTC. Protein: CASSYRSGDRYGYTF.

This clone appeared a single time. The chain has TRBV5-5 and TRBJ1-6; tentative D call: TRBD1 (6 bases). CDR3 size: 14 residues. Germline V gives CDR1 SGHKS, CDR2 YYEKEE (reference sequence). Trimming cost V 1 base and J 7 bases, with 9 bases left between them. The CDR3 protein is CASSLQGSNSPLHF. For the CDR3, the DNA is TGTGCCAGCAGCTTGCAGGGGTCCAATTCACCCCTCCACTTT.

The chain is built from TRBV5-1 and TRBJ1-5; D perhaps matches TRBD1 (5 bases). Germline assignment: CDR1 SGHRS and CDR2 YFSETQ. This CDR3 has 13 amino acids. V was cut by 4 bases and J by 3 bases, with 8 bases left in between. The CDR3 sequence is CASSPGVNQPQHF. The CDR3 DNA reads as TGCGCCAGCAGCCCGGGGGTCAATCAGCCCCAGCATTTT.

The chain combines TRBV11-1 with TRBJ2-5; 10 bases map to TRBD2. The germline V gene encodes CDR1 SGHAT and CDR2 FQDESV (reference sequence). V lost 2 bases to trimming and J lost 5 bases; unmatched junction nucleotides: 5. The CDR3 runs 15 residues. The CDR3 reads CASSLQRGGPETQYF. As DNA, the CDR3 is TGTGCCAGCAGCTTACAGCGGGGGGGCCCCGAGACCCAGTACTTC.

The chain is built from TRBV25-1 and TRBJ1-1; TRBD1 is a possible D gene (5 bases). Germline loops: CDR1 MGHDK, CDR2 SYGVNS. This CDR3 spans 14 amino acids. Trimming took off 6 bases at V and 2 bases at J, with 13 bases between the two ends. Here the CDR3 DNA reads TGTGCCAGCAGAAACCAACAGGTAAACACTGAAGCTTTCTTT. It specifies CASRNQQVNTEAFF.

CDR3 protein: CTSRGLATYLTDTQYF. The CDR3, as DNA: TGCACCAGCAGGGGACTAGCGACTTATCTCACAGATACGCAGTATTTT. The chain joins TRBV1 to TRBJ2-3; no check of the table's D call, TRBD2, against the DNA was made. TRBV1 counts as a pseudogene. The CDR3 is made up of 16 amino acids.

The chain couples TRBV21-1 to TRBJ2-2; TRBD1, the table's D call, was not compared with the DNA. TRBV21-1 is a pseudogene segment. CDR3 size: 14 residues. CDR3 region: CASRDRADTGELFF. CDR3 nucleotides: TGTGCCAGCAGAGACAGGGCGGACACCGGGGAGCTGTTTTTT.

This chain uses TRBV2 with TRBJ2-3; perhaps TRBD2 as D (5 bases). There are 15 residues in the CDR3. CDR1 is SNHLY, CDR2 FYNNEI, per germline. The V and J ends lost 3 bases and 1 base respectively, with 11 bases between them. The DNA for the CDR3 is TGTGCCAGCAGTGACCTTCGGGGAGGCACAGATACGCAGTATTTT. Translated: CASSDLRGGTDTQYF.

The rearrangement uses TRBV27 and TRBJ2-1, with 11 nucleotides matching TRBD2. The CDR3 spans 14 residues. The V gene's germline CDR1 is MNHEY and CDR2 SMNVEV (reference sequence). Losses at the gene ends were 6 bases for V and 5 bases for J; bases not matched to a gene: 3. The CDR3 reads CASRIAGGNNEQFF. CDR3 bases: TGTGCCAGCAGAATAGCGGGGGGGAACAATGAGCAGTTCTTC.

The rearrangement links TRBV13 to TRBJ2-3, with 8 bases aligning to TRBD2. Germline V lookup: CDR1 PRHDT, CDR2 FYEKMQ (reference sequence). CDR3 length: 14 residues. V shed 5 bases and J 3 bases; nucleotides not matched to a gene: 4. CDR3 amino acids: CASSPGGGTDTQYF. CDR3 sequence (DNA): TGTGCCAGCAGCCCGGGAGGGGGGACAGATACGCAGTATTTT. The variable domain in full, completed from reference TRBV13 and TRBJ2-3, reads AAGVIQSPRHLIKEKRETATLKCYPIPRHDTVYWYQQGPGQDPQFLISFYEKMQSDKGSIPDRFSAQQFSDYHSELNMSSLELGDSALYFCASSPGGGTDTQYFGPGTRLTVL.

The chain uses TRBV5-1 and TRBJ1-4; D unresolved. This CDR3 comprises 15 residues. CDR1 is SGHRS, CDR2 YFSETQ, per germline. The V end was cut by 2 bases, the J end by 0 bases, with 8 bases between. The CDR3 DNA reads as TGCGCCAGCAGCTTAGAGCTTGCAACTAATGAAAAACTGTTTTTT. Translating gives CASSLELATNEKLFF.

This clone was found a few times. CDR3 DNA: TGCAGCGTTTCACAGGGTGGTGGAAACACCATATATTTT. Translated, it gives CSVSQGGGNTIYF. The chain recombines TRBV29-1 with TRBJ1-3; D may be TRBD1 (6 bases). Trimming took off 5 bases at V and 3 bases at J, with 11 bases between the two ends. Germline V lookup: CDR1 SQVTM, CDR2 ANQGSEA. The CDR3 consists of 13 residues.

The chain joins TRBV14 to TRBJ2-2; the match to TRBD2 covers 9 bases. This CDR3 contains 16 residues. Germline values: CDR1 SGHDN, CDR2 FVKESK. With 2 bases clipped from V and 1 base from J, the junction kept 2 bases outside the gene matches. CDR3: CASSQRLAVNTGELFF. The CDR3 bases are TGTGCCAGCAGCCAAAGACTAGCGGTGAACACCGGGGAGCTGTTTTTT.

This rearrangement joins TRBV5-4 to TRBJ2-7, with TRBD1 matching over 9 bases. CDR3 size: 13 residues. Germline V gives CDR1 SGHNT, CDR2 YYREEE (reference sequence). V was clipped by 4 bases and J by 3 bases; unmatched bases: 2. CDR3 sequence (DNA): TGTGCCAGCAGCCCGGACAGGGGCTACGAGCAGTACTTC. It codes for CASSPDRGYEQYF.

The chain couples TRBV18 to TRBJ1-6, with D maybe TRBD1 (5 bases). The CDR3 spans 16 residues. V gave up 2 bases and J gave up 7 bases, with 15 bases separating them. Germline lookup yields CDR1 KGHSH and CDR2 LQKENI. CDR3 in DNA: TGTGCCAGCTCACCAAGAAGAACAGGACCAAATTCACCCCTCCACTTT. Translating it yields CASSPRRTGPNSPLHF.

This sequence joins TRBV11-3 and TRBJ1-6; D is perhaps TRBD1 (5 bases). Trimming took off 0 bases at V and 6 bases at J, with 15 bases between the two ends. The germline V gene has CDR1 SGHNT and CDR2 YENEEA. The CDR3 is made up of 17 amino acids. The CDR3 is CASSLDRYGGSNSPLHF. The CDR3 DNA sequence: TGTGCCAGCAGCTTAGACCGCTACGGGGGGTCTAATTCACCCCTCCACTTT.

The chain uses TRBV6-5 and TRBJ2-7, with TRBD2 matching over 13 bases. Germline V lookup: CDR1 MNHEY, CDR2 SVGAGI. With V trimmed by 7 bases and J by 3 bases, 3 bases remained unmatched. The CDR3 covers 14 residues. The CDR3 nucleotides are TGTGCCAGCATTACTAGCGGGGGGGTCTACGAGCAGTACTTC. Its translation is CASITSGGVYEQYF.

The gene calls are TRBV5-1 and TRBJ2-5; tentatively, D is TRBD1 (5 bases). The V gene's germline CDR1 is SGHRS and CDR2 YFSETQ. This CDR3 has 14 amino acids. Trimming removed 0 bases at V and 4 bases at J, with 10 bases between. The CDR3 DNA is TGCGCCAGCAGCTTGGCAAGTAGGGGAGAGACCCAGTACTTC. This translates into CASSLASRGETQYF.

This clone was recorded a few times. This chain uses TRBV19 with TRBJ1-1, with D perhaps TRBD1 (5 bases). V lost 4 bases and J lost 3, with 12 bases in between. CDR1 is LNHDA, CDR2 SQIVND, per germline (reference sequence). This CDR3 is built from 14 residues. The CDR3: CASSTGGIDTEAFF. In DNA form, the CDR3 reads TGTGCCAGTAGTACCGGGGGGATTGACACTGAAGCTTTCTTT.

The rearrangement joins TRBV4-1 to TRBJ1-2; TRBD1 matches 10 bases. Germline values: CDR1 MGHRA, CDR2 YSYEKL. V was clipped by 2 bases and J by 3 bases; unmatched bases: 15. The CDR3 loop spans 19 amino acids. This CDR3 is CASSQPVRGRQGADYGYTF. The CDR3 nucleotides read TGCGCCAGCAGCCAACCAGTTAGGGGGAGACAGGGGGCTGACTATGGCTACACCTTC.